Shown below are 26 T cell receptor beta chains from a single sample sequenced in a study of blood T cell repertoires in COVID-19. TCRdb's table, derived via immunoSEQ multiplex PCR, lists solely in-frame clones and lacks some. The sample shows fewer than 250,000 clones, about 85% of them seen only once. The sequencing input was peripheral blood. The receptor source for this set is a woman of 80 years or more with COVID-19, enrolled during active disease.

This clone was counted a single time. The V gene is TRBV5-4, the J gene TRBJ1-1; possible D gene TRBD1, 5 bases. From germline, CDR1 is SGHNT and CDR2 YYREEE (reference sequence). Trimming removed 2 bases at V and 3 bases at J, with 17 bases between. This CDR3 contains 16 residues. CDR3 loop: CASSLSVGGGYTEAFF. Written as DNA, the CDR3 is TGTGCCAGCAGCTTAAGTGTTGGGGGGGGTTACACTGAAGCTTTCTTT.

V and J are TRBV6-6 and TRBJ2-5, with D possibly matching TRBD2 (7 bases). Trimming cost V 2 bases and J 4 bases, with 17 bases left between them. This CDR3 region has 16 residues. Germline V lookup: CDR1 MNHNY, CDR2 SVGAGI (reference sequence). Written as DNA, the CDR3 is TGTGCCAGCAGTTACACCCAAGGGGGGGTACGAGAGACCCAGTACTTC. Protein: CASSYTQGGVRETQYF.

This clone occurred once. This chain links TRBV28 with TRBJ2-7, with D perhaps matching TRBD1 (6 bases). The CDR3 runs 12 residues. V lost 6 bases to trimming and J lost 6 bases, with 12 bases between them. CDR1 and CDR2 (germline): MDHEN, SYDVKM. In DNA form, the CDR3 reads TGTGCCAGCAGAGGACAGTACGGCGAGCAGTACTTC. It encodes CASRGQYGEQYF.

V and J are TRBV27 and TRBJ1-6; TRBD1 agrees at 7 bases. J lost 7 bases, V lost 6 bases, and 0 bases had no gene match. The CDR3 consists of 12 residues. Germline V gene data show CDR1 as MNHEY and CDR2 as SMNVEV (reference sequence). The CDR3 loop reads CASRQGNSPLHF. The CDR3 DNA reads as TGTGCCAGCAGACAGGGGAATTCACCCCTCCACTTT.

V is TRBV18 and J is TRBJ2-5; TRBD2 might be the D (6 bases). The V end was cut by 4 bases, the J end by 5 bases, with 20 bases between. Germline assignment: CDR1 KGHSH and CDR2 LQKENI. The CDR3 loop spans 16 amino acids. CDR3 amino acids: CASSLSTGVPGETQYF. CDR3 nucleotides: TGTGCCAGCTCACTCTCCACGGGGGTGCCGGGGGAGACCCAGTACTTC. The full variable domain, in which reference TRBV18 and TRBJ2-5 provide the parts outside the CDR3, is NAGVMQNPRHLVRRRGQEARLRCSPMKGHSHVYWYRQLPEEGLKFMVYLQKENIIDESGMPKERFSAEFPKEGPSILRIQQVVRGDSAAYFCASSLSTGVPGETQYFGPGTRLLVL.

V is TRBV14 and J is TRBJ1-1; unclear D gene. V shed 0 bases and J shed 0 bases, with 8 bases lying between them. Germline V gene lookup returns CDR1 SGHDN and CDR2 FVKESK. CDR3 length: 15 amino acids. The CDR3 sequence: CASSQDRHMNTEAFF. The CDR3 DNA is TGTGCCAGCAGCCAAGACAGGCACATGAACACTGAAGCTTTCTTT.

As for this clone: Germline and junction disagree at one end, which may indicate a read error. V is TRBV7-7 and J is TRBJ1-2, with 7 bases matching TRBD1. Germline V gives CDR1 SSHAT, CDR2 FNYEAQ (reference sequence). CDR3 length: 16 residues. CDR3 bases: TGTGCTAGCAGCCCACTCCGACAGGGCTTGGGGACGGGCTACACCTTC. Translation gives CASSPLRQGLGTGYTF.

The genes are TRBV2 and TRBJ2-3; no definite D call. The CDR3 has 11 residues. Looked up from germline, CDR1 is SNHLY and CDR2 is FYNNEI. Trimming removed 7 bases from V and 5 bases from J, with 7 bases in between. The CDR3 is CASTLLDTQYF. The CDR3 DNA follows: TGTGCCAGCACCTTATTAGATACGCAGTATTTT.

V gene TRBV3-1 (or the pseudogene TRBV3-2) combines with J gene TRBJ2-4; 9 nucleotides align to TRBD2. The length of the CDR3 is 15 residues. CDR1 and CDR2 (germline): LGHDT, YNNKEL (reference sequence). J lost 5 bases, V lost 4 bases, and 6 bases had no gene match. The CDR3, as DNA: TGTGCCAGCAGCCCGGTGCGGGGGGGCCAAAACATTCAGTACTTC. It specifies CASSPVRGGQNIQYF.

This chain joins TRBV11-2 and TRBJ2-7; TRBD2 agrees at 13 bases. This CDR3 spans 16 amino acids. Germline V gene data show CDR1 as SGHAT and CDR2 as FQNNGV. V lost 5 bases to trimming and J lost 3 bases; unmatched junction nucleotides: 7. The CDR3 is CASSLGLAGRDYEQYF. The CDR3 DNA reads as TGTGCCAGCAGCCTGGGACTAGCGGGGAGGGACTACGAGCAGTACTTC.

The chain has TRBV10-3 and TRBJ2-2; TRBD2 matches 8 bases. The junction had 3 bases not matched to a gene; V was cut back by 0 bases and J by 0 bases. The germline CDR1 and CDR2 sequences are ENHRY and SYGVKD. The CDR3 length is 17 residues. The CDR3 sequence is CAISESVLAANTGELFF. CDR3 bases: TGTGCCATCAGTGAGTCAGTACTAGCGGCGAACACCGGGGAGCTGTTTTTT.

The chain uses TRBV5-1 and TRBJ2-7; TRBD2 agrees at 13 bases. V gave up 0 bases and J gave up 4 bases; unmatched junction bases: 7. This CDR3 region has 17 residues. Germline loops: CDR1 SGHRS, CDR2 YFSETQ. As DNA, the CDR3 is TGCGCCAGCAGCTTGGGAACTAGCGGGGGGGCCCCTTACGAGCAGTACTTC. Protein product: CASSLGTSGGAPYEQYF. Full variable domain (rest looked up from reference TRBV5-1 and TRBJ2-7): KAGVTQTPRYLIKTRGQQVTLSCSPISGHRSVSWYQQTPGQGLQFLFEYFSETQRNKGNFPGRFSGRQFSNSRSEMNVSTLELGDSALYLCASSLGTSGGAPYEQYFGPGTRLTVT.

The J gene is TRBJ1-5, the V gene TRBV10-3, with 8 bases identical to TRBD1. The junction had 3 bases not matched to a gene; V was cut back by 2 bases and J by 3 bases. Germline V gene data show CDR1 as ENHRY and CDR2 as SYGVKD. The CDR3 contains 15 residues. CDR3 amino acids: CAISERTGTNQPQHF. In DNA, the CDR3 is TGTGCCATCAGTGAGCGGACAGGGACCAATCAGCCCCAGCATTTT.

This chain connects TRBV6-5 to TRBJ2-1; the match to TRBD2 covers 8 bases. The CDR3 has 15 amino acids. Per the germline V gene, CDR1 is MNHEY and CDR2 is SVGAGI. V gave up 2 bases and J gave up 5 bases; unmatched junction bases: 5. CDR3 sequence: CASSYAGTSNNEQFF. In DNA form, the CDR3 reads TGTGCCAGCAGTTACGCGGGGACTAGTAACAATGAGCAGTTCTTC.

The chain combines TRBV5-1 with TRBJ2-7; weak D call: TRBD2 (6 bases). In germline, CDR1 is SGHRS, CDR2 YFSETQ. The CDR3 runs to 14 residues. V gave up 0 bases and J gave up 0 bases, with 7 bases separating them. The CDR3 reads CASSLAGGSYEQYF. The CDR3 bases are TGCGCCAGCAGCTTGGCCGGGGGCTCCTACGAGCAGTACTTC.

The chain joins TRBV5-6 to TRBJ1-4; D unresolved. The germline V gene encodes CDR1 SGHDT and CDR2 YYEEEE. This CDR3 has 14 amino acids. Trimming pared 1 base from V and 13 bases from J, leaving 17 bases between. CDR3 DNA sequence: TGTGCCAGCAGCTTGCTAGGAGCAAGCTCAAGACTGTTTTTT. Protein: CASSLLGASSRLFF.

The chain couples TRBV9 to TRBJ2-2; TRBD1 matches 12 bases. This CDR3 is 18 amino acids long. Germline CDR1 reads SGDLS; CDR2 reads YYNGEE. V trimming: 3 bases; J trimming: 3 bases; junction bases outside the gene matches: 9. The CDR3 region has the DNA TGTGCCAGCAGCGGTCCGGGACAGGGGGCGTGGGACACCGGGGAGCTGTTTTTT. Amino acid sequence: CASSGPGQGAWDTGELFF.

The chain couples TRBV3-1 (or the pseudogene TRBV3-2) to TRBJ2-2; a possible D gene is TRBD2 (6 bases). V was pared by 4 bases and J by 3 bases, with 6 bases between. This CDR3 comprises 13 residues. Germline-derived CDR1 and CDR2 are LGHDT and YNNKEL (reference sequence). The CDR3 region is CASSRGDTGELFF. CDR3 nucleotide sequence: TGTGCCAGCAGCCGGGGGGACACCGGGGAGCTGTTTTTT.

The J gene is TRBJ2-1, the V gene TRBV6-2 or TRBV6-3, with D possibly TRBD1 on 5 matching bases. This CDR3 spans 16 amino acids. Germline V gene lookup returns CDR1 MNHEY and CDR2 SVGEGT. Trimming removed 2 bases at V and 3 bases at J, with 14 bases between. In DNA form, the CDR3 reads TGTGCCAGCAGTTACCAATCGCCAGGGTACTACAATGAGCAGTTCTTC. It encodes CASSYQSPGYYNEQFF.

V gene TRBV5-1 combines with J gene TRBJ1-2; possible D gene TRBD1, 5 bases. V dropped 0 bases and J dropped 4 bases, with 10 bases sitting between them. The CDR3 runs 14 residues. In germline, CDR1 is SGHRS, CDR2 YFSETQ. In nucleotides, the CDR3 is TGCGCCAGCAGCTTGGACCAGGGTCGCTATGGCTACACCTTC. Its translation is CASSLDQGRYGYTF.

This rearrangement joins TRBV5-4 to TRBJ2-5; TRBD2 agrees at 13 bases. V trimming: 1 base; J trimming: 4 bases; junction bases outside the gene matches: 1. Germline CDR1 reads SGHNT; CDR2 reads YYREEE (reference sequence). CDR3 length: 15 residues. This CDR3 reads CASSLRLAGGETQYF. CDR3 DNA: TGTGCCAGCAGCTTGAGACTAGCGGGGGGAGAGACCCAGTACTTC.

The CDR3 reads CASSSSSRTWFF. DNA for the CDR3: TGTGCCAGCAGTTCCTCGAGCCGCACTTGGTTCTTC. The genes are TRBV6-2 or TRBV6-3 and TRBJ2-1; no clear D. The CDR3 covers 12 residues. Germline CDR1 is MNHEY and CDR2 is SVGEGT. V lost 4 bases to trimming and J lost 15 bases, with 16 bases between them.

The CDR3 sequence is CASSSSQTSGITDTQYF. CDR3 DNA: TGCGCCAGCAGCTCGAGCCAAACTAGCGGGATTACAGATACGCAGTATTTT. V and J are TRBV5-1 and TRBJ2-3, with 10 bases matching TRBD2. The CDR3 is 17 residues long. Germline V gene lookup returns CDR1 SGHRS and CDR2 YFSETQ. V was clipped by 3 bases and J by 3 bases; unmatched bases: 10.

This chain joins TRBV6-6 and TRBJ2-5, with D possibly TRBD2 on 5 matching bases. Looked up from germline, CDR1 is MNHNY and CDR2 is SVGAGI (reference sequence). Between the trimmed V and J ends, which lost 5 bases and 2 bases, there was a span of 9 bases. The CDR3 spans 13 residues. The CDR3 protein is CASSATGQETQYF. The CDR3 coding sequence is TGTGCCAGCAGTGCAACGGGACAAGAGACCCAGTACTTC.

V gene TRBV5-1 combines with J gene TRBJ1-4, with no clear D. The CDR3 is 14 residues long. Germline V gives CDR1 SGHRS, CDR2 YFSETQ. The germline V and J ends were trimmed by 2 bases and 8 bases, with 13 bases remaining between them. DNA for the CDR3: TGCGCCAGCAGCTTCGGAGGGCTCGACGAAAAACTGTTTTTT. Encoded protein: CASSFGGLDEKLFF. The full variable domain, rest sourced from reference TRBV5-1 and TRBJ1-4, is KAGVTQTPRYLIKTRGQQVTLSCSPISGHRSVSWYQQTPGQGLQFLFEYFSETQRNKGNFPGRFSGRQFSNSRSEMNVSTLELGDSALYLCASSFGGLDEKLFFGSGTQLSVL.

This chain connects TRBV7-9 to TRBJ1-1; no firm D call. The germline V gene encodes CDR1 SEHNR and CDR2 FQNEAQ (reference sequence). This CDR3 has 12 amino acids. Trimming took 3 bases from V and 9 from J, leaving 11 bases between them. For the CDR3, the DNA is TGTGCCAGCAGCTTGTCCCGGGAGAAAGCTTTCTTT. This sequence encodes CASSLSREKAFF. The whole variable domain, filled in from reference TRBV7-9 and TRBJ1-1, reads DTGVSQNPRHKITKRGQNVTFRCDPISEHNRLYWYRQTLGQGPEFLTYFQNEAQLEKSRLLSDRFSAERPKGSFSTLEIQRTEQGDSAMYLCASSLSREKAFFGQGTRLTVV.